One sample yielded the 19 T cell receptor beta chains listed below, sequenced in a study of Ad26.COV2.S vaccination and SARS-CoV-2 variants. Generated by immunoSEQ multiplex PCR, the TCRdb table keeps only in-frame clones and is missing some. The table records around 350,000 clones, about 90% of them present only once. The material sequenced was peripheral blood, taken after recovery from COVID-19. The receptor source for this set is a human donor who had recovered from COVID-19.

The chain carries TRBV28 and TRBJ1-4; TRBD1 agrees at 8 bases. Germline lookup yields CDR1 MDHEN and CDR2 SYDVKM. V lost 5 bases to trimming and J lost 7 bases; unmatched junction nucleotides: 6. The CDR3 runs to 14 residues. The DNA of the CDR3 is TGTGCCAGCAGTCCTGGACAGGGTGGTGAAAAACTGTTTTTT. This encodes CASSPGQGGEKLFF.

The CDR3 spells CASTGQGENTGELFF. CDR3 DNA sequence: TGTGCCAGCACAGGACAGGGGGAGAACACCGGGGAGCTGTTTTTT. The chain employs TRBV2 and TRBJ2-2, with 10 bases lining up with TRBD1. This CDR3 region has 15 residues. CDR1 is SNHLY and CDR2 is FYNNEI in the germline V gene. J was trimmed by 1 base and V by 7 bases; bases with no gene match: 3. Variable domain in full (rest from reference TRBV2 and TRBJ2-2): EPEVTQTPSHQVTQMGQEVILRCVPISNHLYFYWYRQILGQKVEFLVSFYNNEISEKSEIFDDQFSVERPDGSNFTLKIRSTKLEDSAMYFCASTGQGENTGELFFGEGSRLTVL.

This clone was seen a single time. This rearrangement joins TRBV2 to TRBJ2-5; D is possibly TRBD1 or TRBD2 (5 bases each). Germline CDR1 SNHLY, CDR2 FYNNEI. Trimming stripped 5 bases from V and 4 bases from J, with 14 bases between. This CDR3 is 14 amino acids long. CDR3 DNA: TGTGCCAGCAGTAGAGAGGGGACCGGAGAGACCCAGTACTTC. This translates into CASSREGTGETQYF.

This clone was detected once. The chain joins TRBV23-1 to TRBJ1-6; possibly TRBD1 for D (5 bases). TRBV23-1 is recorded as an ORF, its role being uncertain. V was shortened by 2 bases and J by 4 bases, with 27 bases between the two germline ends. This CDR3 has 21 amino acids. CDR3 protein: CASSQPRGSGLGPSYNSPLHF. The CDR3 bases are TGCGCCAGCAGTCAACCGCGGGGGTCGGGTCTTGGTCCTTCTTATAATTCACCCCTCCACTTT.

This rearrangement joins TRBV6-5 to TRBJ1-1; D is unresolved. Trimming stripped 3 bases from V and 0 bases from J, with 8 bases between. Germline assignment: CDR1 MNHEY and CDR2 SVGAGI. The CDR3 consists of 14 residues. CDR3 sequence (DNA): TGTGCCAGCAGTTATGGGGAATTGAACACTGAAGCTTTCTTT. Its protein is CASSYGELNTEAFF.

As concerns this clone: Within the sample, other DNA sequences also encode this same CDR3. V and J are TRBV9 and TRBJ1-1, with a weak D call TRBD1 (5 bases). There are 14 residues in the CDR3. V lost 2 bases and J lost 3, with 11 bases in between. In germline, CDR1 is SGDLS, CDR2 YYNGEE. CDR3 in DNA: TGTGCCAGCAGCGTTGGTTCGGGGCACACTGAAGCTTTCTTT. Residues: CASSVGSGHTEAFF.

The chain has TRBV6-6 and TRBJ2-7; TRBD1 agrees at 9 bases. Germline V CDR1 and CDR2: MNHNY, SVGAGI (reference sequence). This CDR3 is built from 14 residues. J was trimmed by 4 bases and V by 6 bases; bases with no gene match: 7. CDR3 residues: CASRHVQGAYEQYF. Written as DNA, the CDR3 is TGTGCCAGCAGGCACGTACAGGGGGCGTACGAGCAGTACTTC.

This sequence joins TRBV11-2 and TRBJ1-1; D not certain. The germline V gene has CDR1 SGHAT and CDR2 FQNNGV. Trimming stripped 1 base from V and 5 bases from J, with 14 bases between. The CDR3 consists of 15 residues. The CDR3 reads CASSLATRSRTEAFF. CDR3 nucleotide sequence: TGTGCCAGCAGCTTAGCGACCAGGTCCAGGACTGAAGCTTTCTTT.

The V gene is TRBV2, the J gene TRBJ1-1; D remains unclear. V dropped 8 bases and J dropped 1 base, with 8 bases sitting between them. In germline, CDR1 is SNHLY, CDR2 FYNNEI. The CDR3 runs 12 residues. This CDR3 is CASWVRNTEAFF. In nucleotides, the CDR3 is TGTGCCAGCTGGGTGAGGAACACTGAAGCTTTCTTT. Drawing the rest from reference TRBV2 and TRBJ1-1, the complete variable domain is EPEVTQTPSHQVTQMGQEVILRCVPISNHLYFYWYRQILGQKVEFLVSFYNNEISEKSEIFDDQFSVERPDGSNFTLKIRSTKLEDSAMYFCASWVRNTEAFFGQGTRLTVV.

J is TRBJ2-1 and V is TRBV7-2; D perhaps matches TRBD2 (5 bases). The CDR3 length is 17 residues. V was pared by 2 bases and J by 0 bases, with 14 bases between. CDR1 and CDR2 (germline): SGHTA, FQGNSA. In DNA, the CDR3 is TGTGCCAGCAGCTTATTTTCCCGGGGAAGCTCCTACAATGAGCAGTTCTTC. Encoded protein: CASSLFSRGSSYNEQFF.

This clone was seen a handful of times. The chain couples TRBV7-9 to TRBJ2-1; 8 nucleotides align to TRBD2. This CDR3 contains 15 residues. Trimming cost V 4 bases and J 1 base; bases outside gene matches: 3. Germline assignment: CDR1 SEHNR and CDR2 FQNEAQ (reference sequence). Here the CDR3 reads CASSSAGASYNEQFF. CDR3 DNA sequence: TGTGCCAGCAGCTCAGCGGGAGCTTCCTACAATGAGCAGTTCTTC.

The V gene is TRBV10-2, the J gene TRBJ1-2; TRBD1 matches 9 bases. CDR3 length: 14 residues. Germline CDR1 is WSHSY and CDR2 is SAAADI. Unmatched junction bases numbered 10, after V lost 7 bases and J lost 7 bases. The CDR3 region has the DNA TGCGCCAGCAACCCCCGGGACAGGGAAGGTGGCTACACCTTC. Protein product: CASNPRDREGGYTF.

The chain employs TRBV5-8 and TRBJ2-7; unclear D gene. Germline CDR1 reads SGHTS; CDR2 reads YDEGEE. This CDR3 region has 12 residues. This CDR3 is CAVSSQTYEQYF. In DNA form, the CDR3 reads TGTGCTGTCTCCTCCCAGACCTACGAGCAGTACTTC.

The V gene is TRBV6-5, the J gene TRBJ2-2; TRBD1 aligns across 7 bases. CDR1 is MNHEY, CDR2 SVGAGI, per germline. V was clipped by 6 bases and J by 7 bases; unmatched bases: 8. This CDR3 has 14 amino acids. The CDR3 region has the DNA TGTGCCAGCAGGAGGGGGCTCCAGGACGGGGAGCTGTTTTTT. Translation gives CASRRGLQDGELFF.

The genes are TRBV6-5 and TRBJ1-2; weak D call: TRBD1 (5 bases). The CDR3 is made up of 14 amino acids. Germline V lookup: CDR1 MNHEY, CDR2 SVGAGI. The V and J ends lost 7 bases and 2 bases respectively, with 14 bases between them. The CDR3 spells CASKEDSKNYGYTF. In DNA form, the CDR3 reads TGTGCCAGCAAAGAAGACAGTAAGAACTATGGCTACACCTTC.

In DNA form, the CDR3 reads TGCGCCAGCAGCCAAGCCCAGGGACAGATTAGCAATCAGCCCCAGCATTTT. It specifies CASSQAQGQISNQPQHF. The V call is TRBV4-1, the J call TRBJ1-5, with 7 nucleotides matching TRBD1. There are 17 residues in the CDR3. V shed 1 base and J 0 bases; nucleotides not matched to a gene: 6. CDR1 MGHRA and CDR2 YSYEKL come from the germline V gene.

A word on this clone: Other DNA sequences of this sample code for an identical CDR3. V and J are TRBV7-3 and TRBJ2-7; D may be TRBD2 (7 bases). V was cut by 3 bases and J by 1 base, with 16 bases left in between. The CDR3 is 16 amino acids. Germline CDR1 reads SGHTA; CDR2 reads FQGTGA. The CDR3 reads CASSLGDGGRSYEQYF. The CDR3 bases are TGTGCCAGCAGCTTGGGTGACGGGGGGCGATCCTACGAGCAGTACTTC.

This chain joins TRBV10-3 and TRBJ1-1, with D unresolved. Germline V lookup: CDR1 ENHRY, CDR2 SYGVKD. V lost 6 bases to trimming and J lost 1 base, with 6 bases between them. This CDR3 is built from 12 residues. In nucleotides, the CDR3 is TGTGCCATCAGGACACCGAACACTGAAGCTTTCTTT. Its protein is CAIRTPNTEAFF.

The chain is built from TRBV5-1 and TRBJ1-4; D is ambiguous. Per the germline V gene, CDR1 is SGHRS and CDR2 is YFSETQ. The CDR3 loop spans 14 amino acids. V lost 4 bases and J lost 5, with 12 bases in between. This CDR3 is CASSRAAPNEKLFF. CDR3 coding DNA: TGCGCCAGCAGCCGGGCGGCCCCAAATGAAAAACTGTTTTTT.